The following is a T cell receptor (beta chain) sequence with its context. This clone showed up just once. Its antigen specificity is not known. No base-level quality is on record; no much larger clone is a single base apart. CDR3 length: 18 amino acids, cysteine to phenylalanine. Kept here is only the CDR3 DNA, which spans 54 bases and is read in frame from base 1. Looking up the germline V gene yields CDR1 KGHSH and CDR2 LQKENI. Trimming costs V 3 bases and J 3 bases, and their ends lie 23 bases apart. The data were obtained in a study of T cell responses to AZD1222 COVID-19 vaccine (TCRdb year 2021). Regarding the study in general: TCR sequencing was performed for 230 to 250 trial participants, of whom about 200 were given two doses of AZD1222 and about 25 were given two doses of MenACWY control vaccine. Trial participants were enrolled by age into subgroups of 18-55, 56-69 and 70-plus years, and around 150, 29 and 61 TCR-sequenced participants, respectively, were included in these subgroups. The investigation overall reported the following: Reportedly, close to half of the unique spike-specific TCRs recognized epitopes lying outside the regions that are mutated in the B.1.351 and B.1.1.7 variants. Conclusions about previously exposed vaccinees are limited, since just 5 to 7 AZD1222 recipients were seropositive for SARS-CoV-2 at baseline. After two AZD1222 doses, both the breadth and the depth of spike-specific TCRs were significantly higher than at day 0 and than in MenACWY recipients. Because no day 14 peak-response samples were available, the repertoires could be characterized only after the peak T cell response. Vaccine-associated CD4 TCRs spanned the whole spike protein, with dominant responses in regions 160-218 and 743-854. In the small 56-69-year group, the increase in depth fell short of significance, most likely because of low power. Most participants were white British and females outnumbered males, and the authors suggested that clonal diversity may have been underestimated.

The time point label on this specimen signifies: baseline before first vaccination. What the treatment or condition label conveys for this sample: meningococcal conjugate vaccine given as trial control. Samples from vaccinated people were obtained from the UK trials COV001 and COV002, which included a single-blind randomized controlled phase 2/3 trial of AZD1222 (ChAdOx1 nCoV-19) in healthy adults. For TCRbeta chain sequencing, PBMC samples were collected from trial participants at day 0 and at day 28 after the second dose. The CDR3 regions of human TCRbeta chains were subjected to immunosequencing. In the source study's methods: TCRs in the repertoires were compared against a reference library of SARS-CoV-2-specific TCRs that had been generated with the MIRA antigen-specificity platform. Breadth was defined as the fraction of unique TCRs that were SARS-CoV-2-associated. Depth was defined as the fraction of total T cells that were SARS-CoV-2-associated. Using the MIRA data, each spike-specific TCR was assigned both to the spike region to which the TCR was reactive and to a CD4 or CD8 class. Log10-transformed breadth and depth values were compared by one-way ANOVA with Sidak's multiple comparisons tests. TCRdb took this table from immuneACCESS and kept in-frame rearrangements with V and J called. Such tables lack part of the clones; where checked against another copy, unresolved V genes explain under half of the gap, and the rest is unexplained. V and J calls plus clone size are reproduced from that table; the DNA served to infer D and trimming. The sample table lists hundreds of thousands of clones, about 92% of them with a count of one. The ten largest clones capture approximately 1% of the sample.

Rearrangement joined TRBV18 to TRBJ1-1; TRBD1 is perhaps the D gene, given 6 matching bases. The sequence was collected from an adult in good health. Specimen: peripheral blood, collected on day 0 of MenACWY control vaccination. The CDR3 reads CASSPLNRPRGGDTEAFF. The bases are TGTGCCAGCTCACCCCTAAATCGACCCAGGGGAGGGGACACTGAAGCTTTCTTT.